This entry is about one T cell receptor (beta chain). Its antigen remains unidentified. These data belong to a study of T-cell memory formation after mild COVID-19. Overall study context: Each donor largely had its own TCR clusters. The study's findings and limits: Day 15 to 85 contracting clones showed balanced CD4/CD8; later expanders leaned CD4+. Of the contracting clones, CD4+ ones lay mainly in CM and EM, and CD8+ ones in EMRA.

5'RACE, which relied on constant-segment primers, yielded TCR alpha and TCR beta cDNA libraries carrying sample barcodes and UMIs. TCRdb reanalysed the 5' RACE reads using MiXCR and keeps one entry per CDR3 protein. The table records roughly 150,000 distinct CDR3 sequences, about an eighth of them present only once. V lost 8 bases to trimming and J lost 4 bases; unmatched junction nucleotides: 4. The CDR3 has 13 amino acids. Germline assignment: CDR1 SGHTA and CDR2 FQGNSA. The clonotype was recovered from a man aged 18 to 29 who had mild COVID-19 (a few samples of this study predate the infection). Cell type and time point are not known. The chain uses TRBV7-2 and TRBJ1-4, with 7 bases that match TRBD1. The sequenced sample consisted of PBMCs or a T cell subset sorted from them (not recorded which). CDR3 loop: CASSGQNNEKLFF. CDR3 bases: TGTGCCAGCTCGGGACAGAATAATGAAAAACTGTTTTTT.